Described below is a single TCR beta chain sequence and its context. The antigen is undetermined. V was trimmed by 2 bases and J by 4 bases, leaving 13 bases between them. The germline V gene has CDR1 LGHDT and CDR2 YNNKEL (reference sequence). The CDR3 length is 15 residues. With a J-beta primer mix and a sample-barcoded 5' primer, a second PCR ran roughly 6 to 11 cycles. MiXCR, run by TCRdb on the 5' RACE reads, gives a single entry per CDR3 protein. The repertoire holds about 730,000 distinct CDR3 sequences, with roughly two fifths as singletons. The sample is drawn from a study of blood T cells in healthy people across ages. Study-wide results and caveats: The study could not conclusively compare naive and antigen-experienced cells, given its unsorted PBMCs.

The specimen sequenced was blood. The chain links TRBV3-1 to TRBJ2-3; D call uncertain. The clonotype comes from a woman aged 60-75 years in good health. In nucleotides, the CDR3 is TGTGCCAGCAGCCAAACCCGCTTAGTGGCAGATACGCAGTATTTT. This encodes CASSQTRLVADTQYF.